This is a list of T cell receptor beta chains from one sample in a study of shared clonotypes between healthy human individuals. Profiling relied on immunoSEQ multiplex PCR, and the TCRdb table lists in-frame clones only, not all of them. The data show about 2.3 million clones, 93% seen once. Sequencing was carried out using naive CD4+ T cells from PBMCs. Receptor source: a man aged 18 to 29 in good health. Some clones in this sample may be carry-over from other donors' samples. The CDR3 runs from the conserved cysteine through the conserved F or W. A D gene is named only where the DNA matches it firmly. Some rows mark clone size as missing; the rest say once, few, many or name a class of expanded clone.

>13|TRBV2|TRBJ2-1|NA|NA
TGTGCCAGCAGCGGGGAGTCCTACAATGAGCAGTTCTTC
CASSGESYNEQFF
>15|TRBV11-2|TRBJ2-2|NA|NA
TGTGCCAGCAGCTTAAACGGGATTAACACCGGGGAGCTGTTTTTT
CASSLNGINTGELFF
>13|TRBV9|TRBJ2-3|NA|NA
TGTGCCAGCAGCCCCTCAATCGCAGATACGCAGTATTTT
CASSPSIADTQYF
>15|TRBV6-5|TRBJ2-7|NA|NA
TGTGCCAGCAGTTCGTCTTATATTGCCTCGTTCGAGCAGTACTTC
CASSSSYIASFEQYF
>16|TRBV6-5|TRBJ1-2|NA|TRBD1
TGTGCCAGCAGTTACCTCAGACAGGGGGCACACTATGGCTACACCTTC
CASSYLRQGAHYGYTF
>16|TRBV5-4|TRBJ2-7|NA|TRBD2
TGTGCCAGCAGCTTGGTTGTAGCGGGAGGAACCTACGAGCAGTACTTC
CASSLVVAGGTYEQYF
>14|TRBV2|TRBJ2-7|NA|NA
TGTGCCAGCAGCCCCGGGACGGCTGCCTACGAGCAGTACTTC
CASSPGTAAYEQYF
>15|TRBV19|TRBJ2-1|once|NA
TGTGCCAGTAGTACCGCGTTAGGGCCGTACAATGAGCAGTTCTTC
CASSTALGPYNEQFF
>15|TRBV19|TRBJ1-4|NA|NA
TGTGCCAGTAGTATCCAGGGGATTCGTCCTGAAAAACTGTTTTTT
CASSIQGIRPEKLFF
>14|TRBV7-2|TRBJ2-2|NA|NA
TGTGCCAGCAGCTTGGAAGGGGGCACCGGGGAGCTGTTTTTT
CASSLEGGTGELFF
>13|TRBV10-3|TRBJ2-5|NA|NA
TGTGCCATCGGAAGGTCACCTCAAGAGACCCAGTACTTC
CAIGRSPQETQYF
>14|TRBV5-1|TRBJ2-7|NA|NA
TGCGCCAGCACAAAGGGGGACTATCCATACGAGCAGTACTTC
CASTKGDYPYEQYF
>13|TRBV28|TRBJ2-1|NA|TRBD1
TGTGCCAGCAGGGCGACAGGGAGCAATGAGCAGTTCTTC
CASRATGSNEQFF
>14|TRBV6-5|TRBJ2-1|once|TRBD1
TGTGCCACCAAGCCAGGGGGCAATCCCAATGAGCAGTTCTTC
CATKPGGNPNEQFF
>19|TRBV9|TRBJ2-1|NA|TRBD2
TGTGCCAGCAGCGTCAACCCCTTCTTAGCGGGAGGGTGGGACGATGAGCAGTTCTTC
CASSVNPFLAGGWDDEQFF
>13|TRBV28|TRBJ1-3|NA|TRBD1
TGTGCCAGCAGTGTTGGACAGGGACACACCATATATTTT
CASSVGQGHTIYF
>16|TRBV5-1|TRBJ2-7|once|TRBD2
TGCGCCAGCAGCAAAGGACTAGCGGAATACTCCTACGAGCAGTACTTC
CASSKGLAEYSYEQYF
>15|TRBV28|TRBJ1-5|NA|NA
TGTGCCACCCGAGACGAAACGGGGTACGATCAGCCCCAGCATTTT
CATRDETGYDQPQHF
>13|TRBV7-8|TRBJ1-5|NA|NA
TGTGCCAGCAGCTTAGGTCGGAATCAGCCCCAGCATTTT
CASSLGRNQPQHF
>16|TRBV18|TRBJ2-2|NA|NA
TGTGCCAGCTCACCACCTGGCGGGGTGAACACCGGGGAGCTGTTTTTT
CASSPPGGVNTGELFF
>15|TRBV21-1|TRBJ1-1|NA|NA
TGTGCCAGCAGCACAACTTCAAGACAGGTCGCTGAAGCTTTCTTT
CASSTTSRQVAEAFF
>14|TRBV5-8|TRBJ2-1|NA|TRBD2
TGTGCCAGCAGCCCCCCGGGACTAGCGAATGAGCAGTTCTTC
CASSPPGLANEQFF
>16|TRBV18|TRBJ1-1|NA|TRBD1
TGTGCCAGCTCACCAGTCGGAGGGGGCAAGAACACTGAAGCTTTCTTT
CASSPVGGGKNTEAFF
>13|TRBV28|TRBJ1-4|NA|NA
TGTGCCAGCAGCGGGGCGCGCCATGAAAAACTGTTTTTT
CASSGARHEKLFF
>14|TRBV28|TRBJ2-7|NA|TRBD2
TGTGCCAGCAGTTGGACCGGGGGGGGCTACGAGCAGTACTTC
CASSWTGGGYEQYF
>14|TRBV28|TRBJ2-7|NA|TRBD1
TGTGCCAGCAGTACATCAGGGGGCTCCTACGAGCAGTACTTC
CASSTSGGSYEQYF
>13|TRBV5-1|TRBJ2-1|NA|NA
TGCGCCAGCAGCCCAAGCGGGCCGGATTACGGGTTCTTC
CASSPSGPDYGFF
>14|TRBV27|TRBJ2-3|NA|NA
TGTGCCAGCAGACAGACCTGGACCAGGAATACGCAGTATTTT
CASRQTWTRNTQYF
>16|TRBV6-1|TRBJ2-1|NA|NA
TGTGCCAGCAGTGAATCCCCTAACCACGTGGGCAATGAGCAGTTCTTC
CASSESPNHVGNEQFF
>15|TRBV7-9|TRBJ2-7|NA|NA
TGTGCCAGCAGCTTAGCGGCAGGGGTAGGCTACGAGCAGTACTTC
CASSLAAGVGYEQYF
>15|TRBV5-4|TRBJ1-4|NA|TRBD1
TGTGCCAGCAGCTTGGGCCAGGGGGATAATGAAAAACTGTTTTTT
CASSLGQGDNEKLFF
>16|TRBV28|TRBJ2-5|NA|NA
TGTGCCAGCAGTCAACCATACAGGGTCGTACAGGAGACCCAGTACTTC
CASSQPYRVVQETQYF
>15|TRBV28|TRBJ2-2|once|TRBD2
TGTGCCAGCAGCCGTCCCCGGACTAGCGGGAGTGGGCTGTTTTTT
CASSRPRTSGSGLFF
>15|TRBV7-2|TRBJ2-1|NA|TRBD2
TGTGCCAGCAGCCTGGGACTAGCTAGCCCCGTTGAGCAGTTCTTC
CASSLGLASPVEQFF
>16|TRBV27|TRBJ1-5|few|NA
TGTGCCAGCAGACCTAGGGGACTTCCGAGCAATCAGCCCCAGCATTTT
CASRPRGLPSNQPQHF
>14|TRBV5-1|TRBJ2-7|NA|TRBD2
TGCGCCAGCAGCCGTGGACTAGCGGGAGACGAGCAGTACTTC
CASSRGLAGDEQYF
>17|TRBV19|TRBJ1-1|NA|NA
TGTGCCAGTAGTACGCATCCTTTGACAGGCCCGAACACTGAAGCTTTCTTT
CASSTHPLTGPNTEAFF
>14|TRBV27|TRBJ2-4|once|NA
TGTGCCACCCCGGACCGCGGCCTCAAAAACATTCAGTACTTC
CATPDRGLKNIQYF
>15|TRBV28|TRBJ1-1|NA|NA
TGTGCCAGCAGTTTCTCAACCTGGCCGAACACTGAAGCTTTCTTT
CASSFSTWPNTEAFF
>13|TRBV11-2|TRBJ2-3|NA|NA
TGTGCCAGCAGCTTGGGGGCGGGGGATACGCAGTATTTT
CASSLGAGDTQYF
>16|TRBV5-1|TRBJ2-1|NA|NA
TGCGCCAGCAGCTTGATTCCAGGGAGCTCCTACAATGAGCAGTTCTTC
CASSLIPGSSYNEQFF
>8|TRBV28|TRBJ2-7|NA|NA
TGTGCCAGCCTGGCGCAGTACTTC
CASLAQYF
>11|TRBV20-1|TRBJ1-1|NA|NA
TGCAGTGCTAGCTCCCCCCTGAAAGCTTTCTTT
CSASSPLKAFF
>14|TRBV28|TRBJ1-5|NA|TRBD1
TGTGCCAGCAGTGTAACGACAGGGAGGCAGCCCCAGCATTTT
CASSVTTGRQPQHF
>14|TRBV28|TRBJ1-2|NA|NA
TGTGCCAGCAGATGGACCACCGGAAACTATGGCTACACCTTC
CASRWTTGNYGYTF
>18|TRBV4-1|TRBJ2-6|NA|NA
TGCGCCAGCAGCCAAGATCAGGCAGGGGAGTCTGGGGCCAACGTCCTGACTTTC
CASSQDQAGESGANVLTF
>15|TRBV7-7|TRBJ2-5|once|NA
TGTGCCAGCAGCTCCGGCCCCGGGTACCAAGAGACCCAGTACTTC
CASSSGPGYQETQYF
>12|TRBV7-2|TRBJ2-7|NA|NA
TGTGCCAGCAGCGCACTAAACTACGAGCAGTACTTC
CASSALNYEQYF
>15|TRBV30|TRBJ1-5|NA|TRBD1
TGTGCCTGGAGTCCCCCAGGGGGCACCGGGCAGCCCCAGCATTTT
CAWSPPGGTGQPQHF
>17|TRBV23-1|TRBJ1-4|NA|NA
TGCGCCAGCAGTCAGGGTGGGAGACTTGGAACTAATGAAAAACTGTTTTTT
CASSQGGRLGTNEKLFF
>16|TRBV15|TRBJ2-7|NA|NA
TGTGCCACCAGCAGAGAGCTAGCGATGGCGTCCTACGAGCAGTACTTC
CATSRELAMASYEQYF
>15|TRBV5-1|TRBJ1-4|NA|TRBD1
TGCGCCAGCAGCTGGGGGACAGGGCCTAATGAAAAACTGTTTTTT
CASSWGTGPNEKLFF
>13|TRBV4-2|TRBJ2-7|NA|NA
TGTGCCAGCAGCCAAGAGGTACAGGGCGAGCAGTACTTC
CASSQEVQGEQYF
>13|TRBV5-1|TRBJ1-2|once|TRBD1
TGCGCCAGCAGCTACGGGACAGCCTATGGCTACACCTTC
CASSYGTAYGYTF